These 3 T cell receptor beta chains were sequenced from one sample in a study of cytomegalovirus exposure and HLA in healthy donors. PCR used 60 Vbeta primers and 13 Jbeta primers. Sequenced by immunoSEQ multiplex PCR; TCRdb stores in-frame clones only, minus some. The sample holds 100,000 to 150,000 clones, over 75% seen once. The specimen was PBMCs. These receptors were taken from a man aged 25 to 40 in good health and CMV-seronegative.

The chain joins TRBV11-2 to TRBJ1-1, with 9 bases matching TRBD1. CDR3 length equals 16 residues. Germline values: CDR1 SGHAT, CDR2 FQNNGV. The J segment lost 7 bases and the V segment lost 4 bases, leaving 13 bases of the junction unmatched. CDR3 in amino acids: CASSSYGQGWANEAFF. CDR3 in DNA: TGTGCCAGCAGCTCCTACGGACAGGGGTGGGCAAATGAAGCTTTCTTT.

This chain links TRBV4-1 with TRBJ2-1; 7 bases are a match to TRBD2. The J segment lost 5 bases and the V segment lost 0 bases, leaving 10 bases of the junction unmatched. This CDR3 comprises 17 residues. The germline gives CDR1 MGHRA, CDR2 YSYEKL. CDR3 loop: CASSQDGGGRWDNEQFF. As DNA, the CDR3 is TGCGCCAGCAGCCAAGACGGTGGCGGGAGATGGGACAATGAGCAGTTCTTC.

The chain links TRBV10-2 to TRBJ1-2; tentatively, D is TRBD1 (5 bases). Trimming cost V 2 bases and J 0 bases, with 10 bases left between them. Germline values: CDR1 WSHSY, CDR2 SAAADI. The CDR3 covers 15 residues. The CDR3 region is CASSETGFTNYGYTF. The CDR3 DNA is TGCGCCAGCAGTGAGACAGGTTTTACTAACTATGGCTACACCTTC.